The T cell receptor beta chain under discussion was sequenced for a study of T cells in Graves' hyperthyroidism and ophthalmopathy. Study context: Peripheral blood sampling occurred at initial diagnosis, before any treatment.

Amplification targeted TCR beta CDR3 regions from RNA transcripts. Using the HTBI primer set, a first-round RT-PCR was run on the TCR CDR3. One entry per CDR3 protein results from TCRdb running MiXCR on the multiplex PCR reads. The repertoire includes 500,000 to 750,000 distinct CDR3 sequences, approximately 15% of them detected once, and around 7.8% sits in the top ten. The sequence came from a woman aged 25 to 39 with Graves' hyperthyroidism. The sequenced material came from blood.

CDR3 sequence (DNA): TGCAGCGTTGTTGGCGGGGTAGAAGGGGAAGCTTTCTTT. Its translation is CSVVGGVEGEAFF. The rearrangement joins TRBV29-1 to TRBJ1-1; no clear D. V was trimmed by 4 bases and J by 8 bases, leaving 17 bases between them. The length of the CDR3 is 13 residues. The germline V gene has CDR1 SQVTM and CDR2 ANQGSEA.